Each of the 26 T cell receptor beta chains below was sequenced from the same sample in a study of PD-L1 blockade in urothelial cancer. The data were produced by immunoSEQ multiplex PCR, yet TCRdb's version contains in-frame clones alone and is incomplete. The sample carries under 95,000 clones, roughly 84% recorded once. The time point was: pretreatment peripheral blood. Sequencing used PBMCs, obtained around atezolizumab (anti-PD-L1) treatment. These receptors were taken from a man aged 55 to 69 with urothelial cancer.

This chain uses TRBV6-1 with TRBJ1-2, with a tentative D call TRBD1 (6 bases). Trimming cost V 9 bases and J 5 bases, with 13 bases left between them. The CDR3 is made up of 12 amino acids. Looked up from germline, CDR1 is MNHNS and CDR2 is SASEGT. CDR3 protein: CASLDRLYGYTF. The CDR3 coding sequence is TGTGCCAGTTTGGACAGACTTTATGGCTACACCTTC.

The J gene is TRBJ2-1, the V gene TRBV7-2, with 13 bases lining up with TRBD2. The CDR3 is 16 residues long. Trimming took 1 base from V and 8 from J; bases not matched to a gene: 5. Germline V gene sequence: CDR1 SGHTA, CDR2 FQGNSA. CDR3 sequence (DNA): TGTGCCAGCAGCTTAGTTACAGGACTAGCGGGAGATGAGCAGTTCTTC. Amino acid sequence: CASSLVTGLAGDEQFF.

This clone came up once. This sequence joins TRBV2 and TRBJ2-2; 7 positions match TRBD1. There are 16 residues in the CDR3. The J segment lost 0 bases and the V segment lost 5 bases, leaving 6 bases of the junction unmatched. The germline V gene encodes CDR1 SNHLY and CDR2 FYNNEI. CDR3 in amino acids: CASSQQGNTNTGELFF. CDR3 nucleotide sequence: TGTGCCAGCAGTCAACAGGGGAACACGAACACCGGGGAGCTGTTTTTT.

The CDR3 sequence is CASSRDKGVNGYTF. The CDR3 bases are TGTGCCAGCAGCCGGGATAAGGGGGTCAATGGCTACACCTTC. The rearrangement links TRBV7-9 to TRBJ1-2, with D possibly matching TRBD1 (6 bases). Trimming took 5 bases from V and 6 from J, leaving 16 bases between them. This CDR3 region has 14 residues. Per germline, CDR1 SEHNR and CDR2 FQNEAQ (reference sequence).

V and J are TRBV19 and TRBJ1-5; 8 nucleotides agree with TRBD1. The CDR3 consists of 15 residues. Germline CDR1 is LNHDA and CDR2 is SQIVND (reference sequence). The J segment lost 8 bases and the V segment lost 4 bases, leaving 10 bases of the junction unmatched. As DNA, the CDR3 is TGTGCCAGTAGTACCCCCCGGACAGGGTTGGAGCCCCAGCATTTT. It is translated as CASSTPRTGLEPQHF. Filled out from reference TRBV19 and TRBJ1-5, the complete variable domain reads DGGITQSPKYLFRKEGQNVTLSCEQNLNHDAMYWYRQDPGQGLRLIYYSQIVNDFQKGDIAEGYSVSREKKESFPLTVTSAQKNPTAFYLCASSTPRTGLEPQHFGDGTRLSIL.

The V and J genes are TRBV5-4 and TRBJ1-4, with 11 nucleotides matching TRBD1. CDR3 length: 14 residues. The V gene end was trimmed by 3 bases and the J gene end by 7 bases; junction bases not matched to a gene: 2. CDR1 and CDR2 from the germline V gene are SGHNT and YYREEE (reference sequence). This chain's CDR3 is CASSYGQGAEKLFF. The CDR3, as DNA: TGTGCCAGCAGCTACGGACAGGGGGCTGAAAAACTGTTTTTT. The entire variable domain, with the rest obtained from reference TRBV5-4 and TRBJ1-4, is as follows: ETGVTQSPTHLIKTRGQQVTLRCSSQSGHNTVSWYQQALGQGPQFIFQYYREEENGRGNFPPRFSGLQFPNYSSELNVNALELDDSALYLCASSYGQGAEKLFFGSGTQLSVL.

The V call is TRBV27, the J call TRBJ2-3, with D possibly TRBD2 on 6 matching bases. V dropped 4 bases and J dropped 1 base, with 15 bases sitting between them. The CDR3 has 16 amino acids. Germline V gives CDR1 MNHEY, CDR2 SMNVEV (reference sequence). Here the CDR3 reads CASSSYSGGGTDTQYF. CDR3 sequence (DNA): TGTGCCAGCAGTTCCTACTCCGGGGGAGGCACAGATACGCAGTATTTT.

The chain recombines TRBV5-6 with TRBJ2-7; 8 bases align to TRBD1. After removal of 4 bases from V and 2 bases from J, the junction contained 5 bases not matched to a gene. CDR3 size: 14 residues. Looked up from germline, CDR1 is SGHDT and CDR2 is YYEEEE. CDR3 DNA sequence: TGTGCCAGCAGCGCCGGACAGGGCCCCTACGAGCAGTACTTC. Its protein is CASSAGQGPYEQYF.

This CDR3 reads CASSVSGLDRESPLHF. In DNA form, the CDR3 reads TGTGCCAGCAGTGTCTCAGGACTCGATCGGGAGTCACCCCTCCACTTT. The chain combines TRBV6-1 with TRBJ1-6; D uncertain. Trimming removed 4 bases at V and 10 bases at J, with 20 bases between. Germline V gene data show CDR1 as MNHNS and CDR2 as SASEGT. This CDR3 is 16 amino acids long.

This chain joins TRBV27 and TRBJ2-3; perhaps TRBD1 as D (6 bases). Per the germline V gene, CDR1 is MNHEY and CDR2 is SMNVEV (reference sequence). CDR3 size: 16 residues. V lost 7 bases, J lost 6 bases, and 23 bases lay in between. The CDR3 region is CASTLLGGKGMDTQYF. CDR3 bases: TGTGCCAGCACCCTACTAGGGGGTAAGGGTATGGATACGCAGTATTTT.

The chain combines TRBV30 with TRBJ1-1; D not certain. This CDR3 spans 12 amino acids. Germline CDR1 reads GTSNPN; CDR2 reads SVGIG (reference sequence). The ends were cut back, 2 bases at V and 1 base at J, with 5 bases in the middle. CDR3 sequence: CAWSPENTEAFF. CDR3 coding DNA: TGTGCCTGGAGTCCAGAGAACACTGAAGCTTTCTTT. Full variable domain (rest looked up from reference TRBV30 and TRBJ1-1): SQTIHQWPATLVQPVGSPLSLECTVEGTSNPNLYWYRQAAGRGLQLLFYSVGIGQISSEVPQNLSASRPQDRQFILSSKKLLLSDSGFYLCAWSPENTEAFFGQGTRLTVV.

The chain employs TRBV4-1 and TRBJ2-3; 8 bases are a match to TRBD1. The V and J ends lost 4 bases and 3 bases, in that order; junction bases with no gene match: 6. Germline CDR1 reads MGHRA; CDR2 reads YSYEKL. The CDR3 is 15 amino acids. The CDR3 nucleotides read TGCGCCAGCAGCCGGGACAGGAGAATTACAGATACGCAGTATTTT. Its translation: CASSRDRRITDTQYF.

The chain couples TRBV7-2 to TRBJ2-2; 8 nucleotides align to TRBD2. Germline trimming cut 2 bases from V and 1 base from J; bases unmatched to any gene: 3. The V gene's germline CDR1 is SGHTA and CDR2 FQGNSA. The CDR3 runs 16 residues. Written as DNA, the CDR3 is TGTGCCAGCAGCTTAACTAGCGGTCTGAACACCGGGGAGCTGTTTTTT. This encodes CASSLTSGLNTGELFF. The full variable domain, with the rest looked up from reference TRBV7-2 and TRBJ2-2, is GAGVSQSPSNKVTEKGKDVELRCDPISGHTALYWYRQSLGQGLEFLIYFQGNSAPDKSGLPSDRFSAERTGGSVSTLTIQRTQQEDSAVYLCASSLTSGLNTGELFFGEGSRLTVL.

The CDR3 region is CASSPDRGVLAEAFF. CDR3 nucleotides: TGTGCCAGCAGCCCGGACAGGGGGGTTTTGGCTGAAGCTTTCTTT. This chain links TRBV28 with TRBJ1-1, with TRBD1 matching over 10 bases. Germline V lookup: CDR1 MDHEN, CDR2 SYDVKM. The CDR3 loop spans 15 amino acids. With V trimmed by 6 bases and J by 6 bases, 10 bases remained unmatched.

The V gene is TRBV7-9, the J gene TRBJ2-1, with 9 bases identical to TRBD2. The CDR3 spans 14 residues. Germline CDR1 is SEHNR and CDR2 is FQNEAQ (reference sequence). J was trimmed by 8 bases and V by 5 bases; bases with no gene match: 7. This CDR3 reads CASSIQGLAYEQFF. The DNA of the CDR3 is TGTGCCAGCAGCATACAGGGACTAGCCTATGAGCAGTTCTTC.

The chain joins TRBV5-5 to TRBJ1-2, with D perhaps TRBD1 (5 bases). The CDR3 is 15 amino acids. Trimming shortened V by 0 bases and J by 1 base, and 10 bases separated the two germline ends. Germline V gene data show CDR1 as SGHKS and CDR2 as YYEKEE (reference sequence). Here the CDR3 reads CASSLEKGNNYGYTF. CDR3 DNA sequence: TGTGCCAGCAGCTTGGAGAAGGGGAATAACTATGGCTACACCTTC.

The chain uses TRBV30 and TRBJ1-1, with 8 bases identical to TRBD1. The CDR3 consists of 15 residues. Per the germline V gene, CDR1 is GTSNPN and CDR2 is SVGIG (reference sequence). Trimming cost V 3 bases and J 1 base; bases outside gene matches: 7. The CDR3 DNA sequence: TGTGCCTGGAGGGGACAGGTCGGCGGGAACACTGAAGCTTTCTTT. Its protein product is CAWRGQVGGNTEAFF.

The genes are TRBV18 and TRBJ2-3; D gene ambiguous. CDR3 length: 15 amino acids. V lost 2 bases and J 0 bases, leaving 9 bases between the germline ends. Germline assignment: CDR1 KGHSH and CDR2 LQKENI. The CDR3 DNA sequence: TGTGCCAGCTCACCAGCGGTGGCTAGCACAGATACGCAGTATTTT. This sequence encodes CASSPAVASTDTQYF.

This chain connects TRBV5-1 to TRBJ1-2; D is perhaps TRBD1 (5 bases). The V gene's germline CDR1 is SGHRS and CDR2 YFSETQ. CDR3 length: 14 residues. V was cut by 0 bases and J by 1 base, with 7 bases left in between. CDR3 coding DNA: TGCGCCAGCAGCTTGGACAGGAATAACTATGGCTACACCTTC. Protein product: CASSLDRNNYGYTF.

The J gene is TRBJ1-2, the V gene TRBV28, with D hard to call. The germline V gene has CDR1 MDHEN and CDR2 SYDVKM. Trimming cost V 1 base and J 8 bases, with 8 bases left between them. The CDR3 is 12 residues long. The CDR3 DNA follows: TGTGCCAGCAGTTTATCGGGGATGGGCTACACCTTC. Its protein is CASSLSGMGYTF.

The chain links TRBV7-7 to TRBJ2-2, with D possibly matching TRBD1 (5 bases). Trimming took off 5 bases at V and 4 bases at J, with 8 bases between the two ends. CDR1 is SSHAT, CDR2 FNYEAQ, per germline (reference sequence). The CDR3 has 13 amino acids. CDR3 residues: CASSQDITGELFF. In nucleotides, the CDR3 is TGTGCCAGCAGCCAGGACATCACCGGGGAGCTGTTTTTT. The whole variable domain, remainder taken from reference TRBV7-7 and TRBJ2-2, is GAGVSQSPRYKVTKRGQDVTLRCDPISSHATLYWYQQALGQGPEFLTYFNYEAQPDKSGLPSDRFSAERPEGSISTLTIQRTEQRDSAMYRCASSQDITGELFFGEGSRLTVL.

The V gene is TRBV9, the J gene TRBJ2-2; 9 nucleotides match TRBD1. Germline V gene data show CDR1 as SGDLS and CDR2 as YYNGEE. The CDR3 has 16 amino acids. V was clipped by 4 bases and J by 2 bases; unmatched bases: 6. CDR3 amino acids: CASSPRQGVNTGELFF. The CDR3 nucleotides read TGTGCCAGCAGCCCCCGACAGGGGGTTAACACCGGGGAGCTGTTTTTT.

J is TRBJ1-3 and V is TRBV11-2; perhaps TRBD1 as D (5 bases). The CDR3 extends over 16 amino acids. Trimming removed 2 bases at V and 4 bases at J, with 15 bases between. CDR1 is SGHAT and CDR2 is FQNNGV in the germline V gene. DNA for the CDR3: TGTGCCAGCAGCTTAATGGCCGGGGGACGGGGAAACACCATATATTTT. Translating gives CASSLMAGGRGNTIYF.

This chain connects TRBV4-2 to TRBJ2-3; 10 bases fit TRBD1. With 1 base clipped from V and 3 bases from J, the junction kept 7 bases outside the gene matches. Germline values: CDR1 LGHNA, CDR2 YNFKEQ. The CDR3 totals 17 residues. Written as DNA, the CDR3 is TGTGCCAGCAGCCAAGTCCTCGGACAGGGGGAAACAGATACGCAGTATTTT. Protein sequence: CASSQVLGQGETDTQYF.

The chain links TRBV29-1 to TRBJ2-1, with 9 nucleotides matching TRBD2. Trimming at V came to 6 bases and at J to 6 bases, leaving 18 bases not matched to a gene. The CDR3 is made up of 17 amino acids. CDR1 is SQVTM and CDR2 is ANQGSEA in the germline V gene. This CDR3 reads CSVRLAGGPIRRNEQFF. Here the CDR3 DNA reads TGCAGCGTAAGGTTGGCGGGAGGGCCAATAAGGCGCAATGAGCAGTTCTTC.

The CDR3 here is CASSQGTASNTEAFF. For the CDR3, the DNA is TGTGCCAGCTCCCAAGGGACAGCATCGAACACTGAAGCTTTCTTT. The chain has TRBV18 and TRBJ1-1, with 7 bases fitting TRBD1. Germline V gives CDR1 KGHSH, CDR2 LQKENI. This CDR3 has 15 residues. V lost 6 bases, J lost 1 base, and 8 bases stayed unmatched.